This T cell receptor beta chain was identified in a study of early T cells in non-severe SARS-CoV-2 infection. Study-wide background: The authors sequenced bulk RNA from unsorted whole blood, leaving chains unpaired.

V lost 5 bases and J lost 5, with 11 bases in between. The CDR3 is 14 amino acids. Germline CDR1 KGHDR, CDR2 SFDVKD. Regarding this clonotype: Antigen: not known.

Unique molecular identifiers were affixed to single, distinct cDNA molecules. MiXCR was run by TCRdb on the 5' RACE reads, yielding one entry per CDR3 protein. The table includes 65,000 to 85,000 distinct CDR3 sequences, less than 15% detected once. The study, taken as a whole, reports: Matching with VDJdb favored anti-spike CD8 responses (missing private and CD4 specificities).

Material for sequencing was whole blood. V gene TRBV24-1 combines with J gene TRBJ1-4; D ambiguous. The clonotype comes from an adult who was a healthcare worker with PCR-confirmed SARS-CoV-2 infection or an uninfected control (not recorded which). For the CDR3, the DNA is TGTGCCACCAGTGGCGGAGCAGAGAATGAAAAACTGTTTTTT. This translates into CATSGGAENEKLFF.